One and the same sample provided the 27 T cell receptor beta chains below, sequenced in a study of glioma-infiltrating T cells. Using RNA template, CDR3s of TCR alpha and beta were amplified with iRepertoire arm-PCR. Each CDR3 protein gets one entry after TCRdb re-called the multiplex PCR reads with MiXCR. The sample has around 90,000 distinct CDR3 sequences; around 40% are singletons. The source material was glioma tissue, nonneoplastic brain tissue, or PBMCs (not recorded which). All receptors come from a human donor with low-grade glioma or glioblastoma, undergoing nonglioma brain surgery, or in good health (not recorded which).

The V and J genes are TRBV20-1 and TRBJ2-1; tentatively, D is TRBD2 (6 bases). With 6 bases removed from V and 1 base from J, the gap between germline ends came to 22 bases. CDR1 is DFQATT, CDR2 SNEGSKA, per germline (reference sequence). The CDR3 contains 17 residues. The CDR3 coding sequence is TGCAGTGCCTCACGGTACGGGAGCGTATTTTCCTACAATGAGCAGTTCTTC. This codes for CSASRYGSVFSYNEQFF.

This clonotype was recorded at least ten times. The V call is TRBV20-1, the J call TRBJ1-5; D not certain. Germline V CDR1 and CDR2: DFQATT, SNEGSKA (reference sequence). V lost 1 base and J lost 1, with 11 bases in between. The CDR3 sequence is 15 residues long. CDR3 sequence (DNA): TGCAGTGCTAGAGCTGTCTCGTACAGCAATCAGCCCCAGCATTTT. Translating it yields CSARAVSYSNQPQHF.

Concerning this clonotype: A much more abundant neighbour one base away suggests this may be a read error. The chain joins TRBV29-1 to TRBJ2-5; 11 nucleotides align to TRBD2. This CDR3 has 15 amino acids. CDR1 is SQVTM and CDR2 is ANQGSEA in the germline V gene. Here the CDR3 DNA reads TGCAGCGTCCCAACTAGCGGGGGAACACAAGAGACCCAGTGCTTC. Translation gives CSVPTSGGTQETQCF.

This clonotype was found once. The CDR3 protein is CSAGLFGGSSYEQYF. CDR3 sequence (DNA): TGCAGTGCAGGTCTATTCGGGGGGAGCTCCTACGAGCAGTACTTC. The chain recombines TRBV20-1 with TRBJ2-7, with 7 bases lining up with TRBD2. V trimming: 6 bases; J trimming: 0 bases; junction bases outside the gene matches: 11. CDR1 is DFQATT and CDR2 is SNEGSKA in the germline V gene (reference sequence). The CDR3 is 15 amino acids.

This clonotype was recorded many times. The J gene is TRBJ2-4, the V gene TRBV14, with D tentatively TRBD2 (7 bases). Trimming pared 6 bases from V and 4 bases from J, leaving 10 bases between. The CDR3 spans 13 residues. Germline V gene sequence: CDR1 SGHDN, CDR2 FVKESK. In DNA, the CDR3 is TGTGCCAGCAGTCGGGGGGCGAAAAACATTCAGTACTTC. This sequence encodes CASSRGAKNIQYF. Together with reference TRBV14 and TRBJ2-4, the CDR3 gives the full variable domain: EAGVTQFPSHSVIEKGQTVTLRCDPISGHDNLYWYRRVMGKEIKFLLHFVKESKQDESGMPNNRFLAERTGGTYSTLKVQPAELEDSGVYFCASSRGAKNIQYFGAGTRLSVL.

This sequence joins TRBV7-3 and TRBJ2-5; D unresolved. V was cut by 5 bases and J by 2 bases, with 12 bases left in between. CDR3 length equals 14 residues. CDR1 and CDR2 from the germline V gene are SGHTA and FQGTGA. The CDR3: CASSPSGRQETQYF. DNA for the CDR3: TGTGCCAGCAGCCCCTCGGGCAGGCAAGAGACCCAGTACTTC.

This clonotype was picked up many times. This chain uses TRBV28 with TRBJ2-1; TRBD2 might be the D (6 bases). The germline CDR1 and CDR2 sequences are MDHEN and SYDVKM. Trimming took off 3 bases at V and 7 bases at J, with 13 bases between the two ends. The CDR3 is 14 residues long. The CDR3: CASSFRNGGNEQFF. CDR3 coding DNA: TGTGCCAGCAGTTTTCGCAACGGGGGTAATGAGCAGTTCTTC.

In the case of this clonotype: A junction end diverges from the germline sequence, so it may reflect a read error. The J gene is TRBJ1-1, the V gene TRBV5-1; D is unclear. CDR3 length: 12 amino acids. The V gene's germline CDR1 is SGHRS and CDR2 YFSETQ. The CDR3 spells CASRLGRLEAFF. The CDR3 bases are TGCGCCAGCAGATTGGGCCGGCTAGAAGCTTTCTTT. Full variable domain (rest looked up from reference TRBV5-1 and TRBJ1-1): KAGVTQTPRYLIKTRGQQVTLSCSPISGHRSVSWYQQTPGQGLQFLFEYFSETQRNKGNFPGRFSGRQFSNSRSEMNVSTLELGDSALYLCASRLGRLEAFFGQGTRLTVV.

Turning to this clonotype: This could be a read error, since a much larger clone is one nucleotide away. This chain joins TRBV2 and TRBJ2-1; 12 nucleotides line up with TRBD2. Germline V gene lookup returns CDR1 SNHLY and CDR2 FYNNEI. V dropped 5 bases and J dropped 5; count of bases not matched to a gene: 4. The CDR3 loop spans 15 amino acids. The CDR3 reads CASSLAGGPHNEQFF. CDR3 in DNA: TGTGCCAGCAGTCTAGCGGGAGGGCCACACAATGAGCAGTTCTTC. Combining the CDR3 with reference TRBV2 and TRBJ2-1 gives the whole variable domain EPEVTQTPSHQVTQMGQEVILRCVPISNHLYFYWYRQILGQKVEFLVSFYNNEISEKSEIFDDQFSVERPDGSNFTLKIRSTKLEDSAMYFCASSLAGGPHNEQFFGPGTRLTVL.

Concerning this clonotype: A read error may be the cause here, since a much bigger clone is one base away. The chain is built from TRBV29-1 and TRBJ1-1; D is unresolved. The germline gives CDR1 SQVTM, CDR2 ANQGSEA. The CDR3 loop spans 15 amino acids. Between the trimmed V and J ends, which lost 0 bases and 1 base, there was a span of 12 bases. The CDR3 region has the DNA TGCAGCGTTGAAGATGTCGAAAAGGGGAACACTGAAGCTTTCTTT. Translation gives CSVEDVEKGNTEAFF.

CDR3 protein: CSAIPRTSAYNEQFF. The CDR3 DNA sequence: TGCAGTGCTATACCCAGGACTAGCGCTTACAATGAGCAGTTCTTC. The chain links TRBV20-1 to TRBJ2-1, with 9 bases identical to TRBD2. The germline V gene encodes CDR1 DFQATT and CDR2 SNEGSKA (reference sequence). V trimming: 4 bases; J trimming: 4 bases; junction bases outside the gene matches: 8. The CDR3 extends over 15 amino acids.

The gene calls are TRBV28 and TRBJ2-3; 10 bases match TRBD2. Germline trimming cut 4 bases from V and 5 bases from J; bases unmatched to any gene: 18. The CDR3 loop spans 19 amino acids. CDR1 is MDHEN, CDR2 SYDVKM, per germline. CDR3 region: CASSSPYSILAGSVDTQYF. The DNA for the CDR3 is TGTGCCAGCAGTTCCCCTTATAGCATACTAGCGGGGTCGGTAGATACGCAGTATTTT.

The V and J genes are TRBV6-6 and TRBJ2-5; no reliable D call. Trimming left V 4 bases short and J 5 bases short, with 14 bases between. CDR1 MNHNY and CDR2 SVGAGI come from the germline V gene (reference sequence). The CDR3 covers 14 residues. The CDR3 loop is CASSLTRYEETQYF. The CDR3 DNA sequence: TGTGCCAGCAGTTTGACACGCTACGAGGAGACCCAGTACTTC.

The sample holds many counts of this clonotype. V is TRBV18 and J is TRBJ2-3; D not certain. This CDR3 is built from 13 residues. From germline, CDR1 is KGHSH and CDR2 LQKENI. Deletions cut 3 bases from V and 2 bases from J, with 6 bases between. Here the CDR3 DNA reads TGTGCCAGCTCACCTACCCTCACAGATACGCAGTATTTT. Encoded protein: CASSPTLTDTQYF.

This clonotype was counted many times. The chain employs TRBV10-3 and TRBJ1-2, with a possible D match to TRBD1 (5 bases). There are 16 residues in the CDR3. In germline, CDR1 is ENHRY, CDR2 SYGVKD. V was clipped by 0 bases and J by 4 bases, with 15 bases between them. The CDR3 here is CAISESVGLGGYGYTF. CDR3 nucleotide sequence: TGTGCCATCAGTGAGTCCGTGGGACTTGGTGGCTATGGCTACACCTTC.

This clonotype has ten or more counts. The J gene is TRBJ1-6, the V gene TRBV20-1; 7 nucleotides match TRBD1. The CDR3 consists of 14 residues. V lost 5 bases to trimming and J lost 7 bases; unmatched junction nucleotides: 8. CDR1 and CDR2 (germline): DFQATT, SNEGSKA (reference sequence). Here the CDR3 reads CSAQRQGKNSPLHF. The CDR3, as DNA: TGCAGTGCTCAAAGACAGGGAAAAAATTCACCCCTCCACTTT.

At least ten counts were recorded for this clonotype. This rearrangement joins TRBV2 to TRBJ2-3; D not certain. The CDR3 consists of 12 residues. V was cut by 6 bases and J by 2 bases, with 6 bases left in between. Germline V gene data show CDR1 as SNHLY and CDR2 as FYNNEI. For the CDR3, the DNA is TGTGCCAGCAGAGATAACACAGATACGCAGTATTTT. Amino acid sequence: CASRDNTDTQYF.

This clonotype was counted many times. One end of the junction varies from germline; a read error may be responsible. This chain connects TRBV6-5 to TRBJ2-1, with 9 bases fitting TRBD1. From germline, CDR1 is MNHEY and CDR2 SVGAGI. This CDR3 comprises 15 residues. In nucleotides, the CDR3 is TGTACCAGCAGTTACGACAGGGGGTCTGACAATGAGCAGTTCTTC. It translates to CTSSYDRGSDNEQFF.

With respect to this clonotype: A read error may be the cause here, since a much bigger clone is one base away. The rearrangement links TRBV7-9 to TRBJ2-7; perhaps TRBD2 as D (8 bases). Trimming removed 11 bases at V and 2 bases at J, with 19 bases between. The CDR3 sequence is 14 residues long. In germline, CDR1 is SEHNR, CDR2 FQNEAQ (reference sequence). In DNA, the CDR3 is TGTGCCGGCCGGGGGGGACAGACCACCTACGAGCAGTACTTC. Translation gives CAGRGGQTTYEQYF.

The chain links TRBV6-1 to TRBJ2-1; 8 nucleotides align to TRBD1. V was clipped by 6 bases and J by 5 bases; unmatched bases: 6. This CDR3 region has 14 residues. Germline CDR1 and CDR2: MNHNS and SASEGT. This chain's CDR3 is CASRAGQGHNEQFF. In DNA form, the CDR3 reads TGTGCCAGCAGGGCAGGACAGGGCCACAATGAGCAGTTCTTC.

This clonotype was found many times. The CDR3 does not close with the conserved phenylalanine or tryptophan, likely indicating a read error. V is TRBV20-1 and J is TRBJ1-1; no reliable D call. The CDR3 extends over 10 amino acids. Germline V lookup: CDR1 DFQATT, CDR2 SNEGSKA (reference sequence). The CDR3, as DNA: TGCGGTGCTAGTGTCGGGAAAGCTTTCCTT. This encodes CGASVGKAFL.

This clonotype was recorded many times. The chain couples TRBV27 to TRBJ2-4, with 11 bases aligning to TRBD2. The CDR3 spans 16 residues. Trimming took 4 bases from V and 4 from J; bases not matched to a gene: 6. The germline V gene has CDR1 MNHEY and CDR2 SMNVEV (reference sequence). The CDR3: CASSWSIAGGKNIQYF. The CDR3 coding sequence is TGTGCCAGCAGTTGGTCCATAGCGGGGGGGAAAAACATTCAGTACTTC.

CDR3 nucleotides: TGTGCCAGCAGTTACAGGAGATTAAGCTCCCCCGGTGAGCAGTTCTTC. It encodes CASSYRRLSSPGEQFF. This chain links TRBV6-6 with TRBJ2-1; D unclear. This CDR3 has 16 amino acids. V lost 2 bases to trimming and J lost 9 bases, with 20 bases between them. CDR1 and CDR2 from the germline V gene are MNHNY and SVGAGI (reference sequence).

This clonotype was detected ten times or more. Here the CDR3 DNA reads TGTGCCAGCAGTTCAGACAGGGGACGTACGCAGTATTTT. Amino acid sequence: CASSSDRGRTQYF. The chain has TRBV12-3 or TRBV12-4 and TRBJ2-3; TRBD1 aligns across 8 bases. V trimming: 4 bases; J trimming: 8 bases; junction bases outside the gene matches: 5. CDR3 size: 13 residues.

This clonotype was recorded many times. The CDR3 bases are TGTGCCAGCAGCCAAGGAGGACAGGGGAGGACCGGGGAGCTGTTTTTT. It is translated as CASSQGGQGRTGELFF. The genes are TRBV3-1 and TRBJ2-2; TRBD1 aligns across 9 bases. Looked up from germline, CDR1 is LGHDT and CDR2 is YNNKEL (reference sequence). CDR3 length: 16 amino acids. V was clipped by 1 base and J by 5 bases; unmatched bases: 5.

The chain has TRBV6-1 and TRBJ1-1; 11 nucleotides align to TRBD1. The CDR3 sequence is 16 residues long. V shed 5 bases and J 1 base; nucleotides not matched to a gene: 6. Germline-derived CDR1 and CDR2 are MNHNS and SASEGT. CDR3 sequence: CASSTGQGAKNTEAFF. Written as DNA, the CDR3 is TGTGCCAGCAGTACAGGACAGGGGGCAAAGAACACTGAAGCTTTCTTT.

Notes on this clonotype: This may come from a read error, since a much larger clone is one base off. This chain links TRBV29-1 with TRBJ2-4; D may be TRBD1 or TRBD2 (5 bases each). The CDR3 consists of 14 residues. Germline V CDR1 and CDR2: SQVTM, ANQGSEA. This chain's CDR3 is CSAEGISSYNEQLF. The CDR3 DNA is TGCAGCGCCGAGGGGATTAGCTCCTACAATGAGCAGCTCTTC.